This TCR beta chain was sequenced during a study of T cell changes during pregnancy in multiple sclerosis. Clones were sequenced by immunoSEQ multiplex PCR, and TCRdb holds only the in-frame ones, with some missing. Among tens of thousands of clones, around 91% were seen once, and the ten largest hold 0.7%. Trimming removed 3 bases from V and 2 bases from J, with 13 bases in between. The CDR3 runs 15 residues. CDR1 KGHSH and CDR2 LQKENI come from the germline V gene. The V and J genes are TRBV18 and TRBJ1-1; D perhaps matches TRBD1 (6 bases). The sample here was peripheral blood, taken in the third trimester of pregnancy. This receptor was identified in a female donor in good health, enrolled as a control in a pregnancy study. The CDR3 sequence: CASSPMTGSNTEAFF. CDR3 nucleotide sequence: TGTGCCAGCTCACCTATGACAGGTTCTAACACTGAAGCTTTCTTT.